This T cell receptor (beta chain) derives from a study of blood T cell repertoires in COVID-19. Recruitment covered about two dozen US areas and drew participants whose ages spanned roughly 18 to 89 years. Participant-reported clinical history was the basis for cohort assignment. The table came from immunoSEQ multiplex PCR; TCRdb's copy has only in-frame clones and leaves some out. The sample consists of approximately 150,000 clones, about 86% of them appearing once. This receptor was obtained from a man aged 35-49 years with acute COVID-19. The sequenced sample consisted of PBMCs or T cells enriched from blood (not recorded which).

The CDR3 sequence is CASSRDRELTGYTF. The CDR3 coding sequence is TGTGCCAGCAGCCGGGACAGGGAACTAACTGGCTACACCTTC. The chain joins TRBV6-5 to TRBJ1-2; 9 bases are shared with TRBD1. With 6 bases clipped from V and 7 bases from J, the junction kept 9 bases outside the gene matches. The CDR3 is made up of 14 amino acids. CDR1 and CDR2 from the germline V gene are MNHEY and SVGAGI.